This T cell receptor (beta chain) originates from a study of T cell responses to AZD1222 COVID-19 vaccine. General study results and limits: White British ancestry dominated among donors, who included more females, and clonal diversity was possibly underestimated. Spike-specific TCR depth and breadth grew after two AZD1222 doses.

TCRdb's copy holds only in-frame clones and misses some; the assay was immunoSEQ multiplex PCR. The sample has about 76,000 clones; about 80% are singletons. This CDR3 comprises 15 residues. The V gene's germline CDR1 is SGHNT and CDR2 YYREEE (reference sequence). V lost 5 bases to trimming and J lost 9 bases; unmatched junction nucleotides: 8. This clone occurred once. The antigen remains undetermined. This TCR came from an adult who received the MenACWY meningococcal vaccine as a control. The chain employs TRBV5-4 and TRBJ2-1, with 13 bases matching TRBD2. Source: peripheral blood, taken 28 days after the second dose of the MenACWY control vaccine. Written as DNA, the CDR3 is TGTGCCAGCAGACCCGGGACTAGCGGGAACGGTGAGCAGTTCTTC. Encoded protein: CASRPGTSGNGEQFF.